The clone carrying this T cell receptor (beta chain) was seen only once. These data are taken from a study of blood T cell repertoires in COVID-19. About the study: Both acute and convalescent COVID-19 samples were obtained from the United States, Italy and Spain. PBMCs, B-cell-depleted T cells, or T cells provided the cDNA or gDNA that made up the material.

The authors' processing: For nucleated cells, counts were estimated from reference gene primer amplification. The table came from immunoSEQ multiplex PCR; TCRdb's copy has only in-frame clones and leaves some out. For V, J and clone size, that table is used; D and trimming come from the DNA. The repertoire includes about 250,000 clones, about nine tenths of them detected once, and about 1.7% sits in the top ten. The sequencing sample was made of peripheral blood. The TCR was taken from an older woman who had recovered from COVID-19.

DNA for the CDR3: TGCGCCAGCGGTACTCAGACAGGAGTCTACGAGCAGTACTTC. This sequence encodes CASGTQTGVYEQYF. The chain couples TRBV5-1 to TRBJ2-7; perhaps TRBD1 as D (6 bases). Between the trimmed V and J ends, which lost 7 bases and 3 bases, there was a span of 17 bases. The CDR3 length is 14 residues. Germline CDR1 and CDR2: SGHRS and YFSETQ.